A selection of T cell receptor beta chains follows, all from one sample in a study of T cells in Graves' hyperthyroidism and ophthalmopathy. Each CDR3 protein gets one entry after TCRdb re-called the multiplex PCR reads with MiXCR. The sample yields roughly 110,000 distinct CDR3 sequences, about 16% seen once. What was sequenced was blood. Every receptor here comes from a woman aged 50 to 60 with Graves' hyperthyroidism. The CDR3 runs from the conserved cysteine through the conserved F or W. A D gene is named only where the DNA matches it firmly. Clone size is not always given. Where it is, it says once, few, many or a class for expanded clones.

D gene	J gene	clone size	V gene	CDR3 DNA	CDR3 protein
NA	TRBJ1-1	many	TRBV20-1	TGCAGTGCCCGGGCCCCAGGGAAACGGGGCACTGAAGCTTTCTTT	CSARAPGKRGTEAFF
NA	TRBJ2-5	many	TRBV7-8	TGTGCCAGCAGCGATAAGTCGGACAGCCAAGAGACCCAGTACTTC	CASSDKSDSQETQYF
TRBD2	TRBJ2-2	NA	TRBV9	TGTGCCAGCAGCGTAGGGACTAGCGGGTCCGGTGGCGGGGAGCTGTTTTTT	CASSVGTSGSGGGELFF
NA	TRBJ1-3	many	TRBV10-3	TGTGCCATCAGTGAAAGTGGGGCGCTCGGAAACACCATATATTTT	CAISESGALGNTIYF
NA	TRBJ2-7	many	TRBV20-1	TGCAGTGCTTCTCAGGGTTTCGGTGGGGGGGAGCAGTACTTC	CSASQGFGGGEQYF
NA	TRBJ2-7	few	TRBV5-1	TGCGCCAGCAGTTTATCTACCGGGACCTACGAGCAGTACTTC	CASSLSTGTYEQYF
TRBD1	TRBJ2-7	many	TRBV29-1	TGCAGCGCCGACAGGGGGGGCGAGCAGTACTTC	CSADRGGEQYF
TRBD1	TRBJ2-2	many	TRBV19	TGTGCCAGTAGACCCCGAGGACAGGGGAAGAACACCGGGGAGCTGTTTTTT	CASRPRGQGKNTGELFF
NA	TRBJ2-1	many	TRBV20-1	TGCAGTGCTAGCTTCCTCCCTTTGCTCAATGAGCAGTTCTTC	CSASFLPLLNEQFF
TRBD2	TRBJ2-1	many	TRBV27	TGTGCCAGCAGTTTATCGACTAGCGGGAGTGGTGAGCAGTTCTTC	CASSLSTSGSGEQFF
NA	TRBJ2-3	many	TRBV7-8	TGTGCCAGCAGCCCACGACCAACAAGCACAGATACGCAGTATTTT	CASSPRPTSTDTQYF
NA	TRBJ2-1	many	TRBV11-2	TGTGCCAGCAGCTTGGACGGCTCCTACAATGAGCAGTTCTTC	CASSLDGSYNEQFF
NA	TRBJ1-1	many	TRBV19	TGTGCCAGTAGTATTATTTCTGGAGACACTGAAGCTTTCTTT	CASSIISGDTEAFF
TRBD2	TRBJ2-7	many	TRBV6-1	TGTGCCAGCAGGAAAGGACTAGCCGAGCAGTACTTC	CASRKGLAEQYF
NA	TRBJ1-6	many	TRBV6-1	TGTGCCAGCAGTGAAGGGGTCCGTAGGAATAATTCACCCCTCCACTTT	CASSEGVRRNNSPLHF
NA	TRBJ2-1	few	TRBV19	TGTGCCACCTTAGGGGGGATACATGAGCAGTTCTTC	CATLGGIHEQFF
TRBD2	TRBJ2-1	many	TRBV20-1	TGCAGTGCTAGAGATCCGGGTAGCGGGGACTACAATGAGCAGTTCTTC	CSARDPGSGDYNEQFF
NA	TRBJ2-5	many	TRBV20-1	TGCAGTGCTAGGGTCGGGACACACCCTGGGGAGACCCAGTACTTC	CSARVGTHPGETQYF
NA	TRBJ1-6	NA	TRBV27	TGTGCCAGCAGTTTATACAGGGATGAGAATTCACCCCTCCACTTT	CASSLYRDENSPLHF
TRBD2	TRBJ2-5	many	TRBV9	TGTGCCAGCAGCCCATACGTGACTAGCGGAGGGGGAAGGGAGACCCAGTACTTC	CASSPYVTSGGGRETQYF
NA	TRBJ2-3	many	TRBV20-1	TGCAGTGCTGTGGGGGGGGGACAGGGGCTAGCGGGAGTGACAGATACGCAGTATTTT	CSAVGGGQGLAGVTDTQYF
TRBD2	TRBJ2-5	NA	TRBV7-6	TGTGCCAGCAGCCCTCAAGCGGGAGGACTGTACTTC	CASSPQAGGLYF
TRBD1	TRBJ2-2	many	TRBV6-2/TRBV6-3	TGTGCCAGCAGTTATCCCGGGACAGCGAACACCGGGGAGCTGTTTTTT	CASSYPGTANTGELFF
TRBD1	TRBJ1-2	many	TRBV6-1	TGTGCCAGCAGTTATTATAGCGGACAGGGCTATGGCTACACCTTC	CASSYYSGQGYGYTF
TRBD1	TRBJ2-7	many	TRBV7-2	TGTGCCAGCAGCTTTGACAGGGGCTACGAGCAGTACTTC	CASSFDRGYEQYF
TRBD2	TRBJ2-5	many	TRBV30	TGTGCCTGGAGTAAACTAGCGGGAGGGATTGAGACCCAGTACTTC	CAWSKLAGGIETQYF
TRBD1	TRBJ1-2	NA	TRBV28	TGTGCCAGCAGCGACAGGGGGGTCTATGGCTACACCTTC	CASSDRGVYGYTF
NA	TRBJ1-6	many	TRBV12-3/TRBV12-4	TGTGCCAGCAGTTTAGCGGGACCCCTCCACTTT	CASSLAGPLHF
NA	TRBJ1-4	many	TRBV30	TGTGCCTGGACCCCCCCCACGGGGCCGGATGAAAAACTGTTTTTT	CAWTPPTGPDEKLFF
NA	TRBJ2-1	many	TRBV3-1	TGTGCCAGCAGCCAAGAGAGTAATGAGCAGTTCTTC	CASSQESNEQFF